Listed below are T cell receptor beta chains from one sample, sequenced in a study of graft-versus-host responses after intestinal transplantation. Some clones are missing from TCRdb's copy, which holds only in-frame ones; the method was immunoSEQ multiplex PCR. The table lists 80,000 to 100,000 clones, about 93% of them singletons. These receptors are not linked to any known antigen. The sample was unstimulated CD4+ T cells sorted from spleen or lymph node cells, taken before intestinal transplant. The receptors were gathered from a human donor who received an intestinal transplant. Each CDR3 is given with its conserved first and last residue. D genes are given only for firm matches. The size field is filled for only some rows; it gives once, few, many or a size class.

cdr3_nt	cdr3_aa	j_call	v_call	clone_size	d_call
TGTGCCAGCAGTGAAGTGGTGAGGGCCACTGAAGCTTTCTTT	CASSEVVRATEAFF	TRBJ1-1	TRBV6-1	.	.
TGCGCCAGCAGCTTGGGTGACAGGGGGCCTCGGGGAAACACCATATATTTT	CASSLGDRGPRGNTIYF	TRBJ1-3	TRBV5-1	once	TRBD1
TGTGCCAGCAGTGGTGTGGGGGGTAGGGAGCTGTTTTTT	CASSGVGGRELFF	TRBJ2-2	TRBV2	.	.
TGTGCCATCAGTGAGTCGGGGTGGAGGGGGAACACTGAAGCTTTCTTT	CAISESGWRGNTEAFF	TRBJ1-1	TRBV10-3	.	.
TGTGCCAGCAGCCGGACAGGGGGGAACTATGGCTACACCTTC	CASSRTGGNYGYTF	TRBJ1-2	TRBV7-2	.	TRBD1
TGTGCCAGCAGCCCAACTAGCGGGGGGATTGGAGATACGCAGTATTTT	CASSPTSGGIGDTQYF	TRBJ2-3	TRBV7-6	.	TRBD2
TGTGCCAGGAGTCTAGCGGGGGGGCCCGTTGGTGGGAATGAGCAGTTCTTC	CARSLAGGPVGGNEQFF	TRBJ2-1	TRBV2	once	TRBD2
TGTGCCAGCAGCCAAGGCCTGAGACTAGTTGGCAAGGGCAATGAGCAGTTCTTC	CASSQGLRLVGKGNEQFF	TRBJ2-1	TRBV4-2	.	.
TGTGCCAGCAGTTTAAGCAGGGGTAATTCACCCCTCCACTTT	CASSLSRGNSPLHF	TRBJ1-6	TRBV28	.	.
TGTGCCAGCAGCTCACAGGACATAGCTTTCTTT	CASSSQDIAFF	TRBJ1-1	TRBV21-1	.	.